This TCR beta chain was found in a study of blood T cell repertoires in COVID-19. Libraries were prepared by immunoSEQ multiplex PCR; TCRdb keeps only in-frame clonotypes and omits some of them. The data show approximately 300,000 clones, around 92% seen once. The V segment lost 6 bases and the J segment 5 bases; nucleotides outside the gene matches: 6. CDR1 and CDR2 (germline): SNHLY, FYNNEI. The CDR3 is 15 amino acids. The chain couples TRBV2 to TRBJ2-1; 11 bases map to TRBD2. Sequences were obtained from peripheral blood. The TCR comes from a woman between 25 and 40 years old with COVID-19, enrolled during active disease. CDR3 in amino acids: CASRELAGGNNEQFF. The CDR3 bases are TGTGCCAGCAGGGAGCTAGCGGGGGGTAACAATGAGCAGTTCTTC.